This TCR beta chain was sequenced for a study of blood T cell repertoires in COVID-19. Study summary: Specimens from acute and convalescent COVID-19 originated in the United States, Italy and Spain.

Sequencing used immunoSEQ multiplex PCR; TCRdb keeps in-frame clones, though not all of them. Altogether over 250,000 clones are present, more than 90% being singletons, with the ten largest covering about 2.4%. Living in 24 US areas, the participants were between roughly 18 and 95 years of age. Donors of Cohort 3 who recovered were those that had two negative PCRs, clearance, or symptom resolution. This TCR was recovered from a man in his fifties or sixties who had recovered from COVID-19. Sequencing input: PBMCs or T cells enriched from blood (not recorded which).

As DNA, the CDR3 is TGTGCCAGCAGCTTAGGACAAACAGGGAGCTCCTACAATGAGCAGTTCTTC. Translated: CASSLGQTGSSYNEQFF. This chain links TRBV7-9 with TRBJ2-1, with D possibly matching TRBD1 (6 bases). CDR3 length: 17 amino acids. V lost 1 base to trimming and J lost 0 bases, with 13 bases between them. Germline CDR1 and CDR2: SEHNR and FQNEAQ (reference sequence).